These T cell receptor beta chains were read from a single sample in a study of T cell repertoires in cytomegalovirus infection. Each CDR3 protein gets one entry after TCRdb re-called the reads with MiXCR. In the table there are hundreds of thousands of distinct CDR3 sequences, about 33% of which are singletons. These receptors' antigens are unknown. This specimen was cultured PBMCs, taken from culture after CMV antigen stimulation. All receptors come from a human donor in good health (CMV status not recorded). Some clones in this sample may be carry-over from other donors' samples. Both conserved end residues are part of each CDR3. The D gene is left open where the match is weak. Rows give clone size only sometimes, using once, few, many, or a class for an expanded clone.

CDR3 DNA: TGTGCCAGTAGGGACCCGGGGGCGGTAAACATTCAGTACTTC; CDR3 protein: CASRDPGAVNIQYF; D gene: .; CDR3 length: 14; V gene: TRBV19; clone size: .; J gene: TRBJ2-4
CDR3 DNA: TGTGCCAGCAGTCCCCAAACCGGGACAGGTAGTGACAATGAGCAGTTCTTC; CDR3 protein: CASSPQTGTGSDNEQFF; D gene: TRBD1; CDR3 length: 17; V gene: TRBV27; clone size: .; J gene: TRBJ2-1
CDR3 DNA: TGTGCCAGCAGCCCAGTGGACAGGGCTTATGACACTGAAGCTTTCTTT; CDR3 protein: CASSPVDRAYDTEAFF; D gene: TRBD1; CDR3 length: 16; V gene: TRBV14; clone size: .; J gene: TRBJ1-1
CDR3 DNA: TGCAGTGCTAGAGTTTCGGAAAACTACAATGAGCAGTTCTTC; CDR3 protein: CSARVSENYNEQFF; D gene: .; CDR3 length: 14; V gene: TRBV20-1; clone size: .; J gene: TRBJ2-1
CDR3 DNA: TGTGCCAGCAGCTTAAACAGGGATTACGAGCAGTACTTC; CDR3 protein: CASSLNRDYEQYF; D gene: .; CDR3 length: 13; V gene: TRBV7-2; clone size: many; J gene: TRBJ2-7
CDR3 DNA: TGTGCCAGCAAAGGTGCAGATACGCAGTATTTT; CDR3 protein: CASKGADTQYF; D gene: .; CDR3 length: 11; V gene: TRBV7-6; clone size: few; J gene: TRBJ2-3
CDR3 DNA: TGTGCCAGCAGCTTACAGCAGGATGGCTACACCTTC; CDR3 protein: CASSLQQDGYTF; D gene: .; CDR3 length: 12; V gene: TRBV7-2; clone size: many; J gene: TRBJ1-2
CDR3 DNA: TGTGCCAGCAGTTTTGGGACAGCGAGCATTCAGTACTTC; CDR3 protein: CASSFGTASIQYF; D gene: TRBD1; CDR3 length: 13; V gene: TRBV6-1; clone size: .; J gene: TRBJ2-4
CDR3 DNA: TGTGCCAGCAGACGCCCTAGCGCTTACAATGAGCAGTTCTTC; CDR3 protein: CASRRPSAYNEQFF; D gene: .; CDR3 length: 14; V gene: TRBV6-2/TRBV6-3; clone size: .; J gene: TRBJ2-1
CDR3 DNA: TGTGCCAGCAGCTTGTCTGCTAGCGGGGTTATTCGGTTCTTC; CDR3 protein: CASSLSASGVIRFF; D gene: TRBD2; CDR3 length: 14; V gene: TRBV7-9; clone size: .; J gene: TRBJ2-1
CDR3 DNA: TGTGCCAGCAGCAAGGACGGGTACGAGCAGTACTTC; CDR3 protein: CASSKDGYEQYF; D gene: .; CDR3 length: 12; V gene: TRBV7-6; clone size: .; J gene: TRBJ2-7
CDR3 DNA: TGTGCCAGCAGCCACCTGGGTAAGGCGTACGAGCAGTACTTC; CDR3 protein: CASSHLGKAYEQYF; D gene: .; CDR3 length: 14; V gene: TRBV7-2; clone size: .; J gene: TRBJ2-7
CDR3 DNA: TGTGCCAGCACGGGGAATAGCAATCAGCCCCAGCATTTT; CDR3 protein: CASTGNSNQPQHF; D gene: .; CDR3 length: 13; V gene: TRBV6-1; clone size: .; J gene: TRBJ1-5
CDR3 DNA: TGCAGTGCTAGCGCCCCGGCGGGGGGGCTCCAAGAGACCCAGTACTTC; CDR3 protein: CSASAPAGGLQETQYF; D gene: TRBD2; CDR3 length: 16; V gene: TRBV20-1; clone size: .; J gene: TRBJ2-5
CDR3 DNA: TGTGCCAGACCGACTAGCGGGAGTTACGAGCAGTACTTC; CDR3 protein: CARPTSGSYEQYF; D gene: TRBD2; CDR3 length: 13; V gene: TRBV19; clone size: .; J gene: TRBJ2-7
CDR3 DNA: TGTGCTAGTGCCCTGGGGGAGGCCTACAATGAGCAGTTCTTC; CDR3 protein: CASALGEAYNEQFF; D gene: .; CDR3 length: 14; V gene: TRBV12-5; clone size: few; J gene: TRBJ2-1
CDR3 DNA: TGTGCCAGCAGTAATGACGGAGCAGGGCGCGCTGAAGCTTTCTTT; CDR3 protein: CASSNDGAGRAEAFF; D gene: .; CDR3 length: 15; V gene: TRBV6-2/TRBV6-3; clone size: .; J gene: TRBJ1-1
CDR3 DNA: TGTGCCAGCAGTTTACAGGGGGGTTATAATTCACCCCTCCACTTT; CDR3 protein: CASSLQGGYNSPLHF; D gene: TRBD1; CDR3 length: 15; V gene: TRBV12-3/TRBV12-4; clone size: few; J gene: TRBJ1-6